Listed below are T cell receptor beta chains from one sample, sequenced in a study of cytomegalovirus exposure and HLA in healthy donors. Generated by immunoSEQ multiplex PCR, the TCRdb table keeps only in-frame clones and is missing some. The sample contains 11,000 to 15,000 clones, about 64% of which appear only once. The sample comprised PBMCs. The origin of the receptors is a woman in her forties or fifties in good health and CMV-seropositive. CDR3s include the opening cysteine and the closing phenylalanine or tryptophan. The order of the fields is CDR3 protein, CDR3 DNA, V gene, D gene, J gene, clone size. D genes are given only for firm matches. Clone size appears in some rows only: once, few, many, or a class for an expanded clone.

CDR3: CASGDWGQPQHF
DNA: TGTGCCAGCGGGGACTGGGGTCAGCCCCAGCATTTT
V: TRBV27
D: .
J: TRBJ1-5
size: .

CDR3: CSVEAAAYNEQFF
DNA: TGCAGCGTTGAAGCAGCGGCTTACAATGAGCAGTTCTTC
V: TRBV29-1
D: .
J: TRBJ2-1
size: .

CDR3: CASTPGGRGRTEAFF
DNA: TGTGCCAGCACCCCTGGAGGCAGGGGGAGGACTGAAGCTTTCTTT
V: TRBV5-4
D: TRBD1
J: TRBJ1-1
size: .

CDR3: CASSFQGAYEQYF
DNA: TGTGCCAGCAGCTTCCAGGGGGCCTACGAGCAGTACTTC
V: TRBV13
D: TRBD1
J: TRBJ2-7
size: .

CDR3: CASTNVLSNEQYF
DNA: TGTGCCAGCACCAACGTCCTATCCAACGAGCAGTACTTC
V: TRBV11-2
D: .
J: TRBJ2-7
size: few

CDR3: CASTQTGELFF
DNA: TGTGCCAGCACCCAAACCGGGGAGCTGTTTTTT
V: TRBV7-2
D: .
J: TRBJ2-2
size: .

CDR3: CAWKTGGLNTEAFF
DNA: TGTGCCTGGAAGACAGGGGGCCTGAACACTGAAGCTTTCTTT
V: TRBV30
D: TRBD1
J: TRBJ1-1
size: .

CDR3: CSVPHRQGGEYGYTF
DNA: TGCAGCGTGCCTCACCGGCAGGGTGGGGAATATGGCTACACCTTC
V: TRBV29-1
D: .
J: TRBJ1-2
size: .

CDR3: CASSSDRGAFF
DNA: TGTGCCAGCAGCTCGGACAGGGGTGCTTTCTTT
V: TRBV5-6
D: TRBD1
J: TRBJ1-1
size: .

CDR3: CASSQAASGFNGEQFF
DNA: TGTGCCAGCAGCCAAGCGGCTAGCGGCTTTAACGGGGAGCAGTTCTTC
V: TRBV14
D: TRBD2
J: TRBJ2-1
size: .

CDR3: CSVEDGQNTEAFF
DNA: TGCAGCGTTGAAGATGGGCAGAACACTGAAGCTTTCTTT
V: TRBV29-1
D: .
J: TRBJ1-1
size: .

CDR3: CASSLGLNTGELFF
DNA: TGTGCCAGCAGCTTAGGCCTGAACACCGGGGAGCTGTTTTTT
V: TRBV13
D: .
J: TRBJ2-2
size: .

CDR3: CASSGGGEQYF
DNA: TGTGCCAGCAGTGGAGGGGGTGAGCAGTACTTC
V: TRBV2
D: .
J: TRBJ2-7
size: .

CDR3: CSVATESYEQYF
DNA: TGCAGCGTTGCCACTGAGTCCTACGAGCAGTACTTC
V: TRBV29-1
D: .
J: TRBJ2-7
size: .

CDR3: CSVGQTANTEAFF
DNA: TGCAGCGTTGGACAGACCGCTAACACTGAAGCTTTCTTT
V: TRBV29-1
D: .
J: TRBJ1-1
size: .

CDR3: CASSLWTSGGYEQYF
DNA: TGCGCCAGCAGCCTTTGGACTAGCGGGGGCTACGAGCAGTACTTC
V: TRBV4-3
D: TRBD2
J: TRBJ2-7
size: .

CDR3: CAIRDLTGSSNEQFF
DNA: TGTGCCATCAGAGACTTGACAGGGAGTAGTAATGAGCAGTTCTTC
V: TRBV10-3
D: TRBD1
J: TRBJ2-1
size: .

CDR3: CASSPRGENTEAFF
DNA: TGTGCCAGCAGCCCCAGAGGAGAGAACACTGAAGCTTTCTTT
V: TRBV7-9
D: .
J: TRBJ1-1
size: .

CDR3: CAISGTPEDPQHF
DNA: TGTGCCATCAGTGGGACACCTGAGGATCCCCAGCATTTT
V: TRBV10-3
D: .
J: TRBJ1-5
size: .

CDR3: CASSQEERDQLVQYF
DNA: TGCGCCAGCAGCCAAGAAGAGCGGGATCAGTTGGTCCAGTACTTC
V: TRBV4-1
D: TRBD2
J: TRBJ2-7
size: large

CDR3: CAISESNLRDGSSYEQYF
DNA: TGTGCCATCAGTGAGTCCAATCTTCGGGACGGGAGCTCCTACGAGCAGTACTTC
V: TRBV10-3
D: .
J: TRBJ2-7
size: .

CDR3: CASKLTQTGDWQYF
DNA: TGTGCCAGCAAGTTGACCCAGACGGGGGACTGGCAGTACTTC
V: TRBV6-5
D: .
J: TRBJ2-7
size: .

CDR3: CASSLGDSRGEQYF
DNA: TGCGCCAGCAGCTTGGGGGACAGCCGTGGGGAGCAGTACTTC
V: TRBV5-1
D: TRBD1
J: TRBJ2-7
size: few

CDR3: CSVRRTEAFF
DNA: TGCAGCGTAAGGAGAACTGAAGCTTTCTTT
V: TRBV29-1
D: .
J: TRBJ1-1
size: .

CDR3: CASSVDSNTEAFF
DNA: TGTGCCAGCAGCGTAGACAGTAACACTGAAGCTTTCTTT
V: TRBV9
D: .
J: TRBJ1-1
size: .

CDR3: CASSIRLAPANEQYF
DNA: TGTGCCAGCAGCATCAGACTAGCGCCAGCCAACGAGCAGTACTTC
V: TRBV11-2
D: TRBD2
J: TRBJ2-7
size: once

CDR3: CAISGTSANTGELFF
DNA: TGTGCCATCAGTGGGACTAGCGCGAACACCGGGGAGCTGTTTTTT
V: TRBV10-3
D: TRBD2
J: TRBJ2-2
size: .

CDR3: CAIRQTSDDKQFF
DNA: TGTGCCATCAGGCAGACTAGCGACGATAAGCAGTTCTTC
V: TRBV10-3
D: TRBD2
J: TRBJ2-1
size: .